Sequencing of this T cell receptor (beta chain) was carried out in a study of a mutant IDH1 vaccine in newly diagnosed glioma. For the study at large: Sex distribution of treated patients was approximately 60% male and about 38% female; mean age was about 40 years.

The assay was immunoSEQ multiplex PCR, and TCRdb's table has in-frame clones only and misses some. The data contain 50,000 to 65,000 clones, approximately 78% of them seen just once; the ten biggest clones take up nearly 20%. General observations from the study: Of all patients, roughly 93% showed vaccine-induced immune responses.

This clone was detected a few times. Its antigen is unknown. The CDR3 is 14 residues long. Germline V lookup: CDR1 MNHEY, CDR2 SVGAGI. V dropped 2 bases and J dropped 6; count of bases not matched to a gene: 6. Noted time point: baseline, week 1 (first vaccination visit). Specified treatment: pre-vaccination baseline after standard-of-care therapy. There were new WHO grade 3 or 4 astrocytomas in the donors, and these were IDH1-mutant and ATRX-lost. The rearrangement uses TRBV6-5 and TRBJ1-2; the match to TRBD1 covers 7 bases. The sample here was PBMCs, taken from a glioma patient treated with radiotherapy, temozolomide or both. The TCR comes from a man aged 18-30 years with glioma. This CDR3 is CASSYRGQPHGYTF. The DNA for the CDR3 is TGTGCCAGCAGTTACCGGGGACAGCCTCATGGCTACACCTTC.